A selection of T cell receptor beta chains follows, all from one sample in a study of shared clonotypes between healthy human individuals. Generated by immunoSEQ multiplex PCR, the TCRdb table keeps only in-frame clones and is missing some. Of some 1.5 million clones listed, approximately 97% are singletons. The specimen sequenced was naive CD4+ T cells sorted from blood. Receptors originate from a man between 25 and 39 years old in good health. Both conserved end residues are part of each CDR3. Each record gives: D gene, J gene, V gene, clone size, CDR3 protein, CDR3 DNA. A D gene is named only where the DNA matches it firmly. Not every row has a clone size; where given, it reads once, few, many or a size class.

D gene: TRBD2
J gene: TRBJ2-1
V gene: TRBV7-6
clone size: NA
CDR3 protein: CASSTKQRLAGRPTNNEQFF
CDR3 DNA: TGTGCCAGCAGCACAAAACAACGACTAGCGGGGCGCCCCACCAACAATGAGCAGTTCTTC

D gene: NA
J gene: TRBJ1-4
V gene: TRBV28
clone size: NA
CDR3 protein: CASSSWGGSEKLFF
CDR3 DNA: TGTGCCAGCAGTTCATGGGGGGGGAGTGAAAAACTGTTTTTT

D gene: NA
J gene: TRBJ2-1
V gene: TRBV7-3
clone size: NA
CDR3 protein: CASSLTGGAGYNEQFF
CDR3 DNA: TGTGCCAGCAGCTTAACGGGAGGCGCCGGCTACAATGAGCAGTTCTTC

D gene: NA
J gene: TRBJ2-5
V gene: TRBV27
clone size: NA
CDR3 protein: CASSLTRQETQYF
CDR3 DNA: TGTGCCAGCAGTTTAACTCGCCAAGAGACCCAGTACTTC

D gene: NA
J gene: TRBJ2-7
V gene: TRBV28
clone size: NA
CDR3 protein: CASSFLQGAPSGRYEQYF
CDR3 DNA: TGTGCCAGCAGTTTCTTACAGGGGGCTCCTAGCGGGAGATACGAGCAGTACTTC

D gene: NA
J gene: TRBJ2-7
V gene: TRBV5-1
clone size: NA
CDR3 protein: CASSLERAYEQYF
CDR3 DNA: TGCGCCAGCAGCTTGGAAAGAGCCTACGAGCAGTACTTC

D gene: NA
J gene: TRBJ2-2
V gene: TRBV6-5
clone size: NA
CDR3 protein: CASRRGTLNTGELFF
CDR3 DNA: TGTGCCAGCCGACGCGGGACTCTGAACACCGGGGAGCTGTTTTTT

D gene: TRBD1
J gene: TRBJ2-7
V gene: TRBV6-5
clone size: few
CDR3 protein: CASSGQGAGEQYF
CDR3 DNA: TGTGCCAGCAGTGGACAGGGGGCAGGCGAGCAGTACTTC

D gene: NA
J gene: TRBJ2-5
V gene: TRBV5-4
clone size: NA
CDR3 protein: CASSLGPRETQYF
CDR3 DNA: TGTGCCAGCAGCTTGGGGCCCAGGGAGACCCAGTACTTC

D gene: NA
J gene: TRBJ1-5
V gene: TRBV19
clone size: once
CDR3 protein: CASSIVGVPDEPQHF
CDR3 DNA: TGTGCCAGTAGTATAGTGGGGGTTCCAGACGAGCCCCAGCATTTT

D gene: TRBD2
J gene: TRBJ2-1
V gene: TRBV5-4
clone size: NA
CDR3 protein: CASSLGLAGVYNEQFF
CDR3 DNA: TGTGCCAGCAGCTTGGGGCTAGCGGGAGTATACAATGAGCAGTTCTTC

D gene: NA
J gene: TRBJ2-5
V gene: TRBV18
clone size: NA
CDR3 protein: CASSPLPAQETQYF
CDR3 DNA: TGTGCCAGCTCACCACTTCCCGCCCAAGAGACCCAGTACTTC

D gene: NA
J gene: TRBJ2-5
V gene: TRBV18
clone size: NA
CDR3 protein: CASSPLFRAQETQYF
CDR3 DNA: TGTGCCAGCTCACCACTTTTCAGGGCGCAAGAGACCCAGTACTTC

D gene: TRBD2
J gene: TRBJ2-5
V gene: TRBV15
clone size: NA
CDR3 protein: CATSRDPVLAGGGETQYF
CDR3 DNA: TGTGCCACCAGCAGAGATCCCGTGTTAGCGGGAGGGGGGGAGACCCAGTACTTC

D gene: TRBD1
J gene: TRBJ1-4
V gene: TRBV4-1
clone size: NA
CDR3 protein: CASLGQGATNEKLFF
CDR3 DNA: TGCGCCAGCTTAGGACAGGGAGCAACTAATGAAAAACTGTTTTTT

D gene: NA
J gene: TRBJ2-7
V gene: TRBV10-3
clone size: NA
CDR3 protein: CAISESMAELQYF
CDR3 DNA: TGTGCCATCAGTGAGTCAATGGCAGAGTTGCAGTACTTC

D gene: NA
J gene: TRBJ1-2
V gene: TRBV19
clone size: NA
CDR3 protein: CASSIEGGPFSNYGYTF
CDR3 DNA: TGTGCCAGTAGTATAGAAGGGGGTCCGTTTTCTAACTATGGCTACACCTTC

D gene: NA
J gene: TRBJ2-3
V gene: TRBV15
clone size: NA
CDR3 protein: CATSTLGGMEQYF
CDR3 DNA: TGTGCCACCAGCACCCTAGGGGGGATGGAGCAGTATTTT

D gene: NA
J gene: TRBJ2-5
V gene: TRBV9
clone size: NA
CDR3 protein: CASSPRGETQYF
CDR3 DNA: TGTGCCAGCAGCCCCCGGGGGGAGACCCAGTACTTC

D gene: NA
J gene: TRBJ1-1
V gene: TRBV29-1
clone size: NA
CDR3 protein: CSVSGGTEAFF
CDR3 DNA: TGCAGCGTATCGGGGGGGACTGAAGCTTTCTTT

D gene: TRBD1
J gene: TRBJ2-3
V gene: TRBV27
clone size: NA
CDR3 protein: CASSMTGADTQYF
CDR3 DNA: TGTGCCAGCAGCATGACAGGGGCAGATACGCAGTATTTT

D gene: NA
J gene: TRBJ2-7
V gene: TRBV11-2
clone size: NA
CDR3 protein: CASSLTARRTTWNVVEQYF
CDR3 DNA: TGTGCCAGCAGCTTAACGGCTCGACGTACGACGTGGAACGTAGTCGAGCAGTACTTC

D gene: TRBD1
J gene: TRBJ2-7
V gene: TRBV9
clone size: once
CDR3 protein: CASSDRGPEQYF
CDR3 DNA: TGTGCCAGCAGCGACAGGGGGCCCGAGCAGTACTTC

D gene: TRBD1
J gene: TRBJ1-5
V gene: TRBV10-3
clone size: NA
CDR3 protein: CAISESGQASNQPQHF
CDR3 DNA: TGTGCCATCAGTGAGTCGGGACAGGCTAGCAATCAGCCCCAGCATTTT

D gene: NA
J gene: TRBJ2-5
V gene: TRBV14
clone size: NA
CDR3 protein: CASSRHPKTQYF
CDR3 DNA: TGTGCCAGCAGCCGCCATCCGAAGACCCAGTACTTC

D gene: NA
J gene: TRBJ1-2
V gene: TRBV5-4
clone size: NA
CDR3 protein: CASSSDSLYGYTF
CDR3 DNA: TGTGCCAGCAGCTCGGACTCCCTCTATGGCTACACCTTC

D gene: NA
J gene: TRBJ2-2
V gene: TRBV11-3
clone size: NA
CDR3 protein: CASSPAGLSGNTGELFF
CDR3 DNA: TGTGCCAGCAGCCCAGCAGGGTTATCGGGGAACACCGGGGAGCTGTTTTTT

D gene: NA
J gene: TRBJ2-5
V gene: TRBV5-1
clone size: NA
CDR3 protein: CASSLDQGWETQYF
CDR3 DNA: TGCGCCAGCAGCTTGGATCAGGGATGGGAGACCCAGTACTTC

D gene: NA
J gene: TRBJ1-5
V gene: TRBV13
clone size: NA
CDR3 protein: CASKQGGNQPQHF
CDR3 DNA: TGTGCCAGCAAACAGGGAGGCAATCAGCCCCAGCATTTT